The 7 T cell receptor beta chains listed next were all sequenced from one sample in a study of technical replicates of blood from a handful of donors. Using immunoSEQ multiplex PCR, the repertoire was profiled, and TCRdb retains in-frame clones only, with some absent. The table lists about 74,000 clones, 85% to 95% of them singletons. Sequenced input: T cells isolated from PBMCs. All receptors derive from a human donor in good health.

The chain is built from TRBV7-9 and TRBJ1-1, with D possibly being TRBD1 (5 bases). The germline V gene encodes CDR1 SEHNR and CDR2 FQNEAQ (reference sequence). The CDR3 consists of 10 residues. In DNA, the CDR3 is TGTGCTACCAGGGAGGCTGAAGCTTTCTTT. This sequence encodes CATREAEAFF. Combining the CDR3 with reference TRBV7-9 and TRBJ1-1 gives the whole variable domain DTGVSQNPRHKITKRGQNVTFRCDPISEHNRLYWYRQTLGQGPEFLTYFQNEAQLEKSRLLSDRFSAERPKGSFSTLEIQRTEQGDSAMYLCATREAEAFFGQGTRLTVV.

The chain uses TRBV7-4 and TRBJ2-7, with 9 bases fitting TRBD2. CDR1 and CDR2 (germline): SGHVT, SQSDAQ. V lost 3 bases and J lost 4; bases outside the gene matches: 7. This CDR3 is built from 15 residues. DNA of the CDR3: TGTGCCAGCAGCTTGGCTGAGCTAGCGGGGTACGAGCAGTACTTC. This encodes CASSLAELAGYEQYF.

The chain has TRBV10-1 and TRBJ1-5; tentatively, D is TRBD1 (6 bases). V dropped 7 bases and J dropped 2 bases, with 12 bases sitting between them. Germline V lookup: CDR1 WNHNN, CDR2 SYGVQD (reference sequence). The CDR3 covers 14 residues. DNA of the CDR3: TGCGCCAGCAAGGGTCCAGGGGGCAATCAGCCCCAGCATTTT. Its translation is CASKGPGGNQPQHF.

This chain connects TRBV14 to TRBJ1-4; D is perhaps TRBD1 (6 bases). Germline-derived CDR1 and CDR2 are SGHDN and FVKESK. The CDR3 consists of 15 residues. Trimming left V 4 bases short and J 0 bases short, with 9 bases between. The CDR3 is CASSPHRATNEKLFF. CDR3 in DNA: TGTGCCAGCAGCCCCCACAGGGCAACTAATGAAAAACTGTTTTTT.

V gene TRBV19 combines with J gene TRBJ1-6, with 7 bases lining up with TRBD1. After removal of 6 bases from V and 5 bases from J, the junction contained 4 bases not matched to a gene. The CDR3 consists of 14 residues. The germline gives CDR1 LNHDA, CDR2 SQIVND (reference sequence). The CDR3 reads CASSPGTDNSPLHF. For the CDR3, the DNA is TGTGCCAGTAGCCCCGGGACAGATAATTCACCCCTCCACTTT.

V gene TRBV28 combines with J gene TRBJ2-1, with 8 bases lining up with TRBD1. V lost 2 bases and J lost 1; bases outside the gene matches: 7. Germline CDR1 reads MDHEN; CDR2 reads SYDVKM. The CDR3 contains 17 residues. The CDR3 loop is CASSLTQGARSYNEQFF. The DNA of the CDR3 is TGTGCCAGCAGTTTAACTCAGGGGGCGAGGTCCTACAATGAGCAGTTCTTC.

This rearrangement joins TRBV4-1 to TRBJ2-2, with D possibly being TRBD2 (6 bases). V was pared by 1 base and J by 4 bases, with 13 bases between. The CDR3 has 16 residues. Per the germline V gene, CDR1 is MGHRA and CDR2 is YSYEKL. The CDR3 DNA is TGCGCCAGCAGCCAAGTGGTGGGGGGTGGCACCGGGGAGCTGTTTTTT. Its translation is CASSQVVGGGTGELFF.